This TCR beta chain was sequenced in a study of cytomegalovirus exposure and HLA in healthy donors. Study conclusions and caveats: The listing of roughly 160 TCR beta chains classed them as cytomegalovirus-associated. The classifier reportedly diagnosed cytomegalovirus status with high specificity and sensitivity. Within the data, a cluster of highly shared sequence variants was likely a sequencing artifact. Association of a missense DCLRE1C variant with TCR beta V- and J-gene trimming was reported in a later analysis.

13 Jbeta primers and 60 Vbeta primers were used for the PCR. The data were produced by immunoSEQ multiplex PCR, yet TCRdb's version contains in-frame clones alone and is incomplete. The table records some 110,000 clones, roughly a tenth of them present only once. CDR3 length equals 13 residues. V shed 5 bases and J 8 bases; nucleotides not matched to a gene: 7. From germline, CDR1 is SGHAT and CDR2 FQNNGV. Details on this clone: The antigen is not known.

The sequencing input was PBMCs. The chain recombines TRBV11-2 with TRBJ1-1; 8 bases align to TRBD1. The sequence came from a man aged 40-50 years in good health and CMV-seropositive. The chain's CDR3 is CASSMGQVVEAFF. The DNA of the CDR3 is TGTGCCAGCAGCATGGGACAGGTTGTCGAAGCTTTCTTT.